These T cell receptor beta chains were read from a single sample in a study of blood T cell repertoires in COVID-19. This table comes from immunoSEQ multiplex PCR, and its TCRdb copy is limited to in-frame clones, with some not included. This sample has about 42,000 clones; around 84% occur once, and the top ten carry approximately 59%. Material: peripheral blood. The origin of the receptors is a man in his 70s with acute or convalescent COVID-19. CDR3s leave out the opening cysteine and the closing phenylalanine or tryptophan.

j_call: TRBJ1-1
v_call: TRBV6-5
cdr3_aa: ASSVWDRRTEAF

j_call: TRBJ2-7
v_call: TRBV6-5
cdr3_aa: ASIPSTGWREQY

j_call: TRBJ2-7
v_call: TRBV19
cdr3_aa: ASSAATQGAAYEQY

j_call: TRBJ2-3
v_call: TRBV19
cdr3_aa: ASKQIGGPDTQY

j_call: TRBJ1-1
v_call: TRBV29-1
cdr3_aa: SVLRGYEAF

j_call: TRBJ1-6
v_call: TRBV5-5
cdr3_aa: ASSPWAGTYNSPLH

j_call: TRBJ2-1
v_call: TRBV3-1/TRBV3-2
cdr3_aa: ASSQSSGGLNEQF

j_call: TRBJ1-5
v_call: TRBV5-5
cdr3_aa: ASSLAGHYQPQH

j_call: TRBJ1-1
v_call: TRBV6-1
cdr3_aa: ASSDRWTAGSTEAF

j_call: TRBJ1-2
v_call: TRBV5-1
cdr3_aa: ASSFGSNGYT

j_call: TRBJ2-7
v_call: TRBV5-1
cdr3_aa: ASSLAGGISSYEQY

j_call: TRBJ1-1
v_call: TRBV18
cdr3_aa: ASSPGTVDTEAF

j_call: TRBJ2-7
v_call: TRBV11-2
cdr3_aa: ASSPFTNYEQY